The 29 T cell receptor beta chains listed next were all sequenced from one sample in a study of identical twins. Each CDR3 protein gets one entry after TCRdb re-called the 5' RACE reads with MiXCR. Among about 220,000 distinct CDR3 sequences, under 10% were seen once, and the ten largest hold just under 2%. In addition, the sample was reused for a study of yellow fever vaccine responses in identical twins.

The sequenced material came from memory (CD45RO+) T cells sorted from blood. The receptors were gathered from a woman between 18 and 29 years old in good health.

This chain's CDR3 is CSARGDHPYEQYF. The DNA of the CDR3 is TGCAGTGCTAGGGGGGATCATCCCTACGAGCAGTACTTC. The V gene is TRBV20-1, the J gene TRBJ2-7; D is perhaps TRBD1 or TRBD2 (5 bases each). V shed 3 bases and J shed 2 bases, with 11 bases lying between them. Per the germline V gene, CDR1 is DFQATT and CDR2 is SNEGSKA (reference sequence). CDR3 length equals 13 residues.

This chain connects TRBV28 to TRBJ1-2, with a tentative D call TRBD1 (6 bases). Trimming cost V 5 bases and J 4 bases, with 11 bases left between them. The CDR3 totals 13 residues. The V gene's germline CDR1 is MDHEN and CDR2 SYDVKM. The CDR3 DNA sequence: TGTGCCAGCAGTATACAGGGTCCCTATGGCTACACCTTC. This translates into CASSIQGPYGYTF.

In its sample, this clonotype was seen many times. The chain joins TRBV10-3 to TRBJ2-2; D uncertain. The CDR3 sequence is 12 residues long. Germline V gene lookup returns CDR1 ENHRY and CDR2 SYGVKD. V was pared by 2 bases and J by 5 bases, with 3 bases between. The CDR3 region has the DNA TGTGCCATCAGTGAGGGGACCGGGGAGCTGTTTTTT. This translates into CAISEGTGELFF.

This clonotype was seen at least ten times. This rearrangement joins TRBV7-2 to TRBJ2-2; D perhaps matches TRBD1 (6 bases). The germline gives CDR1 SGHTA, CDR2 FQGNSA. This CDR3 is 13 amino acids long. Trimming took off 6 bases at V and 10 bases at J, with 15 bases between the two ends. The CDR3 sequence is CASSSNRVEELFF. As DNA, the CDR3 is TGTGCCAGCAGTTCCAACAGGGTTGAGGAGCTGTTTTTT.

The rearrangement joins TRBV23-1 to TRBJ2-1; no clear D gene. TRBV23-1 is an ORF for which the function is uncertain. This CDR3 is built from 11 residues. Between the trimmed V and J ends, which lost 8 bases and 7 bases, there was a span of 9 bases. CDR3 sequence: CASPSRNEQFF. CDR3 DNA sequence: TGCGCCAGCCCCTCGAGGAATGAGCAGTTCTTC.

This clonotype was recorded a few times. The rearrangement joins TRBV7-9 to TRBJ1-2, with 7 bases matching TRBD1. With 5 bases clipped from V and 8 bases from J, the junction kept 11 bases outside the gene matches. This CDR3 is built from 14 residues. The V gene's germline CDR1 is SEHNR and CDR2 FQNEAQ (reference sequence). CDR3 amino acids: CASSRGTEVVGYTF. Here the CDR3 DNA reads TGTGCCAGCAGCCGTGGGACAGAAGTTGTCGGCTACACCTTC.

The rearrangement joins TRBV5-6 to TRBJ2-5; possibly TRBD1 for D (8 bases). Germline CDR1 reads SGHDT; CDR2 reads YYEEEE. This CDR3 is 15 amino acids long. Trimming pared 4 bases from V and 3 bases from J, leaving 16 bases between. For the CDR3, the DNA is TGTGCCAGCAGCCTGCGGACAGGGAGGGAAGAGACCCAGTACTTC. Translation: CASSLRTGREETQYF. The full variable domain, its missing parts supplied by reference TRBV5-6 and TRBJ2-5, is DAGVTQSPTHLIKTRGQQVTLRCSPKSGHDTVSWYQQALGQGPQFIFQYYEEEERQRGNFPDRFSGHQFPNYSSELNVNALLLGDSALYLCASSLRTGREETQYFGPGTRLLVL.

V and J are TRBV3-1 and TRBJ2-1; D could derive from TRBD1 or TRBD2 (5 bases each). The CDR3 has 17 amino acids. CDR1 is LGHDT and CDR2 is YNNKEL in the germline V gene (reference sequence). Trimming removed 0 bases from V and 5 bases from J, with 17 bases in between. As DNA, the CDR3 is TGTGCCAGCAGCCAAGATCGAGGGGCCAAATCCCACAATGAGCAGTTCTTC. Its protein is CASSQDRGAKSHNEQFF.

The genes are TRBV28 and TRBJ2-1; D is perhaps TRBD1 or TRBD2 (5 bases each). Germline V gene sequence: CDR1 MDHEN, CDR2 SYDVKM. Trimming cost V 3 bases and J 7 bases, with 16 bases left between them. This CDR3 spans 15 amino acids. In DNA, the CDR3 is TGTGCCAGCAGTTTGTCCGGGACGGTATGGAATGAGCAGTTCTTC. Its protein product is CASSLSGTVWNEQFF.

The chain links TRBV20-1 to TRBJ2-3, with a tentative D call TRBD1 (6 bases). The CDR3 covers 12 residues. Germline CDR1 reads DFQATT; CDR2 reads SNEGSKA (reference sequence). Trimming took 8 bases from V and 2 from J, leaving 11 bases between them. CDR3 residues: CSSQGHTDTQYF. CDR3 DNA sequence: TGCAGTAGTCAGGGGCACACAGATACGCAGTATTTT.

This clonotype has just a few counts. The chain is built from TRBV2 and TRBJ2-3; weak D call: TRBD2 (5 bases). Germline values: CDR1 SNHLY, CDR2 FYNNEI. Between the trimmed V and J ends, which lost 9 bases and 3 bases, there was a span of 16 bases. The CDR3 is made up of 14 amino acids. In nucleotides, the CDR3 is TGTGCCAGTTCCTACACCCGGGGAACAGATACGCAGTATTTT. It translates to CASSYTRGTDTQYF.

Ten or more counts support this clonotype. The rearrangement joins TRBV6-2 or TRBV6-3 to TRBJ2-1, with 7 bases aligning to TRBD1. Losses at the gene ends were 5 bases for V and 10 bases for J; bases not matched to a gene: 11. Germline assignment: CDR1 MNHEY and CDR2 SVGEGT. This CDR3 comprises 14 residues. CDR3 loop: CASSETGTRLEQFF. CDR3 DNA: TGTGCCAGCAGTGAGACAGGGACGCGTCTCGAGCAGTTCTTC.

This clonotype was counted ten times or more. The chain combines TRBV4-2 with TRBJ1-2; the D gene is possibly TRBD1 (6 bases). The length of the CDR3 is 15 residues. Germline V gene data show CDR1 as LGHNA and CDR2 as YNFKEQ. V was shortened by 0 bases and J by 1 base, with 9 bases between the two germline ends. The DNA of the CDR3 is TGTGCCAGCAGCCAAGAGGGACAAAATAACTATGGCTACACCTTC. Its translation is CASSQEGQNNYGYTF.

V usage is TRBV5-1 and J usage is TRBJ2-7, with D possibly being TRBD1 or TRBD2 (5 bases each). CDR3 length: 11 residues. The V gene's germline CDR1 is SGHRS and CDR2 YFSETQ. V shed 4 bases and J shed 12 bases, with 14 bases lying between them. The CDR3 DNA reads as TGCGCCAGCAGCAACCGGGACGAGTGGTACTTC. This codes for CASSNRDEWYF.

Many counts were recorded for this clonotype. The rearrangement links TRBV11-2 to TRBJ1-4, with D hard to call. V was shortened by 6 bases and J by 0 bases, with 5 bases between the two germline ends. The germline gives CDR1 SGHAT, CDR2 FQNNGV. The CDR3 sequence is 13 residues long. The CDR3 DNA follows: TGTGCCAGCAGGCCAACAACTAATGAAAAACTGTTTTTT. Translation: CASRPTTNEKLFF.

Comment on this clonotype: Since a much larger clone is just one base distant, this may be a read error. The chain carries TRBV20-1 and TRBJ2-3, with 7 nucleotides matching TRBD1. The CDR3 length is 16 residues. Germline V gene data show CDR1 as DFQATT and CDR2 as SNEGSKA (reference sequence). CDR3 sequence (DNA): TGCTGTGCTAGAGATCCTTGGACAGGTGACACAGATACGCAGTATTTT. Translation gives CCARDPWTGDTDTQYF.

This clonotype came up many times. The V and J genes are TRBV11-2 and TRBJ2-7; TRBD1 matches at 9 bases. V shed 6 bases and J 3 bases; nucleotides not matched to a gene: 12. The CDR3 contains 16 residues. CDR1 is SGHAT and CDR2 is FQNNGV in the germline V gene. The CDR3 coding sequence is TGTGCCAGCAGTCCTCCCGGTGGACAGGGGAGCTACGAGCAGTACTTC. This codes for CASSPPGGQGSYEQYF.

This clonotype was picked up a small number of times. The chain uses TRBV7-6 and TRBJ2-1; 11 bases line up with TRBD2. The CDR3 is made up of 15 amino acids. CDR1 and CDR2 from the germline V gene are SGHVS and FNYEAQ. V lost 3 bases to trimming and J lost 7 bases; unmatched junction nucleotides: 5. CDR3 loop: CASSFTSGGENEQFF. The CDR3 nucleotides are TGTGCCAGCAGCTTTACTAGCGGGGGAGAGAATGAGCAGTTCTTC.

This clonotype showed up many times. The CDR3 region has the DNA TGCGCCAGCAGCCGAACGGGGACAGTAAATGAGCAGTTCTTC. It encodes CASSRTGTVNEQFF. The chain couples TRBV4-1 to TRBJ2-1, with 7 bases fitting TRBD1. CDR1 and CDR2 (germline): MGHRA, YSYEKL. V lost 4 bases to trimming and J lost 7 bases; unmatched junction nucleotides: 7. The CDR3 is 14 residues long.

This clonotype was recorded many times. V usage is TRBV12-3 or TRBV12-4 and J usage is TRBJ1-5; the D is unclear. Deletions cut 6 bases from V and 5 bases from J, with 8 bases between. The CDR3 is 12 amino acids. This CDR3 reads CASSLGDQPQHF. Written as DNA, the CDR3 is TGTGCCAGCAGCCTTGGGGATCAGCCCCAGCATTTT.

This clonotype was seen at least ten times. J is TRBJ2-5 and V is TRBV28, with 7 bases that match TRBD2. Germline assignment: CDR1 MDHEN and CDR2 SYDVKM. V lost 2 bases and J lost 2; bases outside the gene matches: 8. The CDR3 covers 16 residues. CDR3: CASSLVQSGTQETQYF. The CDR3 coding sequence is TGTGCCAGCAGTTTAGTGCAAAGCGGGACTCAAGAGACCCAGTACTTC.

Remarks on this clonotype: A clone one base away is much larger, so this may be a read error. This sequence joins TRBV29-1 and TRBJ2-3, with TRBD2 matching over 12 bases. J was trimmed by 2 bases and V by 3 bases; bases with no gene match: 18. The CDR3 covers 20 residues. Germline loops: CDR1 SQVTM, CDR2 ANQGSEA. Here the CDR3 reads CSVDFGPSGRARTTTDTQYF. The CDR3 coding sequence is TGCAGCGTTGATTTTGGGCCTAGCGGGAGGGCCCGTACGACCACAGATACGCAGTATTTT.

This clonotype was seen a handful of times. The chain couples TRBV28 to TRBJ2-5, with no clear D. CDR3 size: 12 residues. With 7 bases removed from V and 4 bases from J, the gap between germline ends came to 10 bases. Germline lookup yields CDR1 MDHEN and CDR2 SYDVKM. CDR3: CASTDLGETQYF. The CDR3 bases are TGTGCCAGCACAGACCTGGGAGAGACCCAGTACTTC.

This clonotype was detected a few times. V usage is TRBV13 and J usage is TRBJ2-3; TRBD2 is a possible D gene (6 bases). Germline V gene data show CDR1 as PRHDT and CDR2 as FYEKMQ (reference sequence). The ends were cut back, 4 bases at V and 1 base at J, with 12 bases in the middle. The CDR3 loop spans 15 amino acids. The chain's CDR3 is CASSSAGRGTDTQYF. The CDR3 nucleotides read TGTGCCAGCAGCTCGGCCGGGAGAGGCACAGATACGCAGTATTTT.

The genes are TRBV25-1 and TRBJ1-6, with D unresolved. Germline assignment: CDR1 MGHDK and CDR2 SYGVNS. V lost 4 bases and J 10 bases, leaving 8 bases between the germline ends. This CDR3 has 12 amino acids. CDR3 protein: CASSVGSSPLHF. The CDR3 nucleotides are TGTGCCAGCAGTGTCGGCAGCTCACCCCTCCACTTT.

This clonotype appeared many times. This chain connects TRBV7-6 to TRBJ2-7; D is possibly TRBD1 (6 bases). The V and J ends lost 0 bases and 3 bases respectively, with 12 bases between them. Germline V CDR1 and CDR2: SGHVS, FNYEAQ. The CDR3 runs to 15 residues. The CDR3 protein is CASSLAGGKGYEQYF. The CDR3 DNA sequence: TGTGCCAGCAGCTTAGCAGGGGGAAAGGGCTACGAGCAGTACTTC.

This clonotype has a count of ten or more. The rearrangement uses TRBV5-1 and TRBJ1-2; D is ambiguous. Trimming left V 0 bases short and J 8 bases short, with 17 bases between. This CDR3 region has 15 residues. In germline, CDR1 is SGHRS, CDR2 YFSETQ. The CDR3 here is CASSLDPQIIEGYTF. In DNA form, the CDR3 reads TGCGCCAGCAGCTTGGACCCCCAAATAATAGAAGGCTACACCTTC.

This clonotype has ten or more counts. The V and J genes are TRBV12-3 or TRBV12-4 and TRBJ1-3, with D hard to call. V was cut by 5 bases and J by 3 bases, with 14 bases left in between. The CDR3 totals 15 residues. The CDR3 DNA reads as TGTGCCAGCAGTCCCCGGAGTGGGTTTGGAAACACCATATATTTT. The encoded protein is CASSPRSGFGNTIYF.

This clonotype was detected ten times or more. The CDR3 spells CASSERVQETQYF. The CDR3 DNA sequence: TGTGCCAGCAGTGAAAGAGTTCAAGAGACCCAGTACTTC. The rearrangement links TRBV2 to TRBJ2-5; D gene uncertain. Trimming stripped 2 bases from V and 2 bases from J, with 6 bases between. The CDR3 has 13 residues. Germline V gene sequence: CDR1 SNHLY, CDR2 FYNNEI.